This passage covers 15 T cell receptor beta chains from one sample sequenced in a study of T cell responses to AZD1222 COVID-19 vaccine. Clones were sequenced by immunoSEQ multiplex PCR, and TCRdb holds only the in-frame ones, with some missing. Of approximately 110,000 clones in the sample, approximately 91% were seen once. Material: peripheral blood, obtained on day 0 of MenACWY control vaccination. The receptor set was obtained from an adult in good health.

Points on this clone: Relative to the germline gene, one junction end is altered; a read error may explain this. The chain carries TRBV7-7 and TRBJ2-7; D is perhaps TRBD2 (6 bases). The CDR3 is made up of 15 amino acids. From germline, CDR1 is SSHAT and CDR2 FNYEAQ (reference sequence). CDR3 residues: CASSLRTGSQYEQYF. The CDR3 DNA reads TGTGCTAGCAGCTTAAGGACCGGGAGCCAGTACGAGCAGTACTTC.

This rearrangement joins TRBV3-1 (or the pseudogene TRBV3-2) to TRBJ1-2; D remains ambiguous. V dropped 1 base and J dropped 8 bases, with 8 bases sitting between them. The CDR3 has 12 amino acids. Per germline, CDR1 LGHDT and CDR2 YNNKEL (reference sequence). DNA of the CDR3: TGTGCCAGCAGCCAAGTCGTGGGAGGCTACACCTTC. Its translation: CASSQVVGGYTF.

This chain joins TRBV27 and TRBJ2-3; 10 bases fit TRBD2. V trimming: 7 bases; J trimming: 2 bases; junction bases outside the gene matches: 6. This CDR3 comprises 15 residues. Germline CDR1 reads MNHEY; CDR2 reads SMNVEV (reference sequence). The CDR3, as DNA: TGTGCCAGCACCTTAGCGGGAGGCCCCACAGATACGCAGTATTTT. Protein sequence: CASTLAGGPTDTQYF.

J is TRBJ2-7 and V is TRBV27; tentative D call: TRBD2 (5 bases). Between the trimmed V and J ends, which lost 5 bases and 0 bases, there was a span of 20 bases. The CDR3 is 17 amino acids. CDR1 is MNHEY, CDR2 SMNVEV, per germline (reference sequence). The CDR3: CASSPSSGDRGSYEQYF. CDR3 DNA sequence: TGTGCCAGCAGTCCATCTTCCGGGGATCGCGGCTCCTACGAGCAGTACTTC.

The chain combines TRBV6-5 with TRBJ2-5; possible D gene TRBD1, 5 bases. Trimming cost V 4 bases and J 1 base, with 13 bases left between them. The germline V gene has CDR1 MNHEY and CDR2 SVGAGI. This CDR3 contains 15 residues. CDR3 sequence: CASSSTLGVQETQYF. As DNA, the CDR3 is TGTGCCAGCAGTTCCACCTTAGGGGTCCAAGAGACCCAGTACTTC.

The chain carries TRBV28 and TRBJ1-5, with TRBD1 matching 9 bases. The CDR3 spans 15 residues. Per germline, CDR1 MDHEN and CDR2 SYDVKM. V was clipped by 4 bases and J by 5 bases; unmatched bases: 6. In nucleotides, the CDR3 is TGTGCCAGCAGTTGGACAGGGGAGGGGGATCAGCCCCAGCATTTT. It translates to CASSWTGEGDQPQHF.

The chain has TRBV29-1 and TRBJ2-7; no definite D call. The CDR3 sequence is 12 residues long. Trimming took off 4 bases at V and 1 base at J, with 8 bases between the two ends. Germline V gene sequence: CDR1 SQVTM, CDR2 ANQGSEA. CDR3 DNA: TGCAGCGTTGCGAAGGGATCCTACGAGCAGTACTTC. Translated, it gives CSVAKGSYEQYF.

The chain employs TRBV5-1 and TRBJ1-1; unclear D gene. Germline CDR1 and CDR2: SGHRS and YFSETQ. CDR3 length equals 11 residues. V dropped 3 bases and J dropped 2 bases, with 2 bases sitting between them. The CDR3 loop is CASSSNTEAFF. The CDR3 DNA sequence: TGCGCCAGCAGCTCAAACACTGAAGCTTTCTTT.

The chain links TRBV6-5 to TRBJ2-2; D is unclear. V was pared by 6 bases and J by 4 bases, with 12 bases between. The germline gives CDR1 MNHEY, CDR2 SVGAGI. There are 14 residues in the CDR3. CDR3 coding DNA: TGTGCCAGCAGCAGAGGCTTGGCCACCGGGGAGCTGTTTTTT. It yields the protein CASSRGLATGELFF.

The chain combines TRBV27 with TRBJ2-3; 11 bases are a match to TRBD2. This CDR3 has 16 residues. With 8 bases clipped from V and 0 bases from J, the junction kept 7 bases outside the gene matches. Germline lookup yields CDR1 MNHEY and CDR2 SMNVEV (reference sequence). The CDR3 is CASRPSGGRSTDTQYF. CDR3 in DNA: TGTGCCAGCCGGCCTAGCGGGGGGCGGAGCACAGATACGCAGTATTTT.

The chain joins TRBV11-3 to TRBJ2-2, with 8 bases that match TRBD2. V was clipped by 5 bases and J by 5 bases; unmatched bases: 4. CDR1 is SGHNT and CDR2 is YENEEA in the germline V gene. This CDR3 is built from 14 residues. The CDR3: CASSPGGATGELFF. The CDR3 DNA is TGTGCCAGCAGCCCGGGGGGGGCAACCGGGGAGCTGTTTTTT.

CDR3 in DNA: TGTGCCAGCAGCTCCCGGGACAGGGAGCCGTACGAGCAGTACTTC. Its translation is CASSSRDREPYEQYF. V gene TRBV5-6 combines with J gene TRBJ2-7; TRBD1 aligns across 9 bases. Per the germline V gene, CDR1 is SGHDT and CDR2 is YYEEEE. This CDR3 comprises 15 residues. The J segment lost 4 bases and the V segment lost 3 bases, leaving 8 bases of the junction unmatched.

The CDR3 loop reads CATSHTIDSYEQYF. CDR3 sequence (DNA): TGTGCCACCAGCCATACTATTGACAGCTACGAGCAGTACTTC. V usage is TRBV24-1 and J usage is TRBJ2-7, with TRBD1 as a possible D gene (5 bases). CDR1 and CDR2 from the germline V gene are KGHDR and SFDVKD. CDR3 length: 14 amino acids. V gave up 7 bases and J gave up 3 bases, with 15 bases separating them.

The chain couples TRBV5-4 to TRBJ2-1, with D possibly being TRBD1 (6 bases). The length of the CDR3 is 15 residues. Trimming cost V 7 bases and J 7 bases, with 21 bases left between them. Looked up from germline, CDR1 is SGHNT and CDR2 is YYREEE (reference sequence). The CDR3 here is CASAPPGARYNEQFF. The CDR3 nucleotides are TGTGCCAGCGCCCCCCCAGGGGCGCGTTATAATGAGCAGTTCTTC.

The chain is built from TRBV9 and TRBJ2-2, with D tentatively TRBD1 (5 bases). CDR1 SGDLS and CDR2 YYNGEE come from the germline V gene. The CDR3 extends over 16 amino acids. The V and J ends lost 1 base and 0 bases respectively, with 10 bases between them. CDR3 sequence (DNA): TGTGCCAGCAGCGTAAGGGGCAGGACGAACACCGGGGAGCTGTTTTTT. Translated, it gives CASSVRGRTNTGELFF.